Each of the 22 T cell receptor beta chains below was sequenced from the same sample in a study of OX40 agonist ivuxolimab in advanced cancers. Generated by immunoSEQ multiplex PCR, the TCRdb table keeps only in-frame clones and is missing some. The table shows about 38,000 clones, with around 89% occurring only once. The material sequenced was CD4+ or CD8+ T cells sorted from blood, taken in a trial of the OX40 agonist ivuxolimab. These TCRs come from an adult with an advanced solid tumor such as melanoma, head and neck, liver or kidney cancer.

The chain couples TRBV10-2 to TRBJ2-3, with D perhaps matching TRBD1 or TRBD2 (5 bases each). V was shortened by 6 bases and J by 0 bases, with 19 bases between the two germline ends. Germline loops: CDR1 WSHSY, CDR2 SAAADI. The CDR3 has 17 amino acids. CDR3 nucleotide sequence: TGCGCCAGCAGCGCGGTGGGTTGGGACGAAAGCACAGATACGCAGTATTTT. It is translated as CASSAVGWDESTDTQYF.

This clone has just one count. This rearrangement joins TRBV6-6 to TRBJ1-6; D gene uncertain. Trimming left V 8 bases short and J 0 bases short, with 5 bases between. The V gene's germline CDR1 is MNHNY and CDR2 SVGAGI (reference sequence). The CDR3 totals 13 residues. CDR3 protein: CASRSSYNSPLHF. Written as DNA, the CDR3 is TGTGCCAGCCGGAGCTCCTATAATTCACCCCTCCACTTT.

V and J are TRBV27 and TRBJ2-1; D is possibly TRBD1 or TRBD2 (6 bases each). Germline values: CDR1 MNHEY, CDR2 SMNVEV (reference sequence). This CDR3 comprises 15 residues. Trimming shortened V by 2 bases and J by 4 bases, and 12 bases separated the two germline ends. DNA of the CDR3: TGTGCCAGCAGTTTAACTGGCGGGACATACAATGAGCAGTTCTTC. Protein sequence: CASSLTGGTYNEQFF.

This chain uses TRBV5-4 with TRBJ1-1; D gene ambiguous. The CDR3 loop spans 13 amino acids. Deletions cut 2 bases from V and 3 bases from J, with 8 bases between. From germline, CDR1 is SGHNT and CDR2 YYREEE (reference sequence). The CDR3 spells CASSLPGDTEAFF. CDR3 nucleotides: TGTGCCAGCAGCTTACCGGGCGACACTGAAGCTTTCTTT.

A note on this clone: An end of the junction does not agree with germline; a read error may underlie this. This chain uses TRBV7-9 with TRBJ2-3; TRBD1 agrees at 10 bases. The CDR3 has 15 residues. The germline CDR1 and CDR2 sequences are SEHNR and FQNEAQ (reference sequence). This chain's CDR3 is CASSLEVRDRGQGNF. DNA of the CDR3: TGTGCCAGCAGCTTAGAGGTTAGGGATAGGGGACAGGGGAATTTT.

This clone was counted only a few times. This rearrangement joins TRBV27 to TRBJ1-2, with D perhaps TRBD1 (6 bases). CDR1 is MNHEY and CDR2 is SMNVEV in the germline V gene (reference sequence). The CDR3 is 13 amino acids. Trimming took 7 bases from V and 3 from J, leaving 12 bases between them. CDR3 nucleotide sequence: TGTGCCAGCAAACAGGACAGCTACTATGGCTACACCTTC. Translated: CASKQDSYYGYTF.

The chain couples TRBV5-5 to TRBJ2-7; D unresolved. Trimming shortened V by 1 base and J by 3 bases, and 8 bases separated the two germline ends. CDR3 size: 13 residues. Germline loops: CDR1 SGHKS, CDR2 YYEKEE (reference sequence). The CDR3 here is CASSLPGDYEQYF. DNA of the CDR3: TGTGCCAGCAGCTTGCCGGGTGACTACGAGCAGTACTTC.

This sequence joins TRBV28 and TRBJ2-7, with D perhaps matching TRBD2 (7 bases). V was shortened by 5 bases and J by 2 bases, with 13 bases between the two germline ends. This CDR3 spans 14 amino acids. In germline, CDR1 is MDHEN, CDR2 SYDVKM. The CDR3 protein is CASSGRGAAYEQYF. CDR3 coding DNA: TGTGCCAGCAGTGGGAGGGGGGCCGCCTACGAGCAGTACTTC.

This chain connects TRBV28 to TRBJ1-2, with 9 bases lining up with TRBD1. Germline-derived CDR1 and CDR2 are MDHEN and SYDVKM. V was pared by 8 bases and J by 3 bases, with 13 bases of the junction left unmatched. The CDR3 is made up of 16 amino acids. The CDR3 region is CASGPSPDRGDYGYTF. The CDR3 DNA reads as TGTGCCAGCGGACCCTCACCGGACAGGGGTGACTATGGCTACACCTTC.

The rearrangement joins TRBV7-9 to TRBJ1-1; 8 bases align to TRBD1. The germline CDR1 and CDR2 sequences are SEHNR and FQNEAQ (reference sequence). The V gene end was trimmed by 3 bases and the J gene end by 0 bases; junction bases not matched to a gene: 6. The CDR3 covers 16 residues. CDR3 sequence reads: CASSFAGQDMNTEAFF. For the CDR3, the DNA is TGTGCCAGCAGCTTTGCGGGACAGGACATGAACACTGAAGCTTTCTTT.

By sample fraction, this clone is medium-sized (0.01 to 0.1%). The V and J genes are TRBV5-1 and TRBJ2-5; the match to TRBD2 covers 10 bases. The J segment lost 6 bases and the V segment lost 1 base, leaving 6 bases of the junction unmatched. This CDR3 has 15 amino acids. Germline V lookup: CDR1 SGHRS, CDR2 YFSETQ. CDR3 protein: CASSLWGLARKTQYF. CDR3 nucleotide sequence: TGCGCCAGCAGCTTGTGGGGACTAGCGAGGAAGACCCAGTACTTC.

CDR3 protein: CAWSVLPWGAGYGYTF. CDR3 in DNA: TGTGCCTGGAGTGTACTCCCCTGGGGTGCGGGCTATGGCTACACCTTC. The chain couples TRBV30 to TRBJ1-2; D gene ambiguous. Deletions cut 0 bases from V and 4 bases from J, with 18 bases between. Germline lookup yields CDR1 GTSNPN and CDR2 SVGIG (reference sequence). The CDR3 spans 16 residues.

The rearrangement uses TRBV14 and TRBJ2-3; 9 bases agree with TRBD2. CDR1 is SGHDN, CDR2 FVKESK, per germline. The CDR3 is 15 residues long. J gave up 2 bases and V 1 base, and 1 base lay outside the gene matches. The CDR3 loop is CASSQGLADTDTQYF. The DNA of the CDR3 is TGTGCCAGCAGCCAAGGACTAGCGGACACAGATACGCAGTATTTT.

The V and J genes are TRBV4-3 and TRBJ1-6, with 9 bases matching TRBD1. The CDR3 loop spans 15 amino acids. Trimming at V came to 1 base and at J to 8 bases, leaving 3 bases not matched to a gene. Germline assignment: CDR1 LGHNA and CDR2 YSLEER. CDR3 in DNA: TGCGCCAGCAGCCAAGGGACAGGGGTTTATTCACCCCTCCACTTT. This gives the protein CASSQGTGVYSPLHF.

This sequence joins TRBV9 and TRBJ1-3; 8 bases line up with TRBD1. The junction had 4 bases not matched to a gene; V was cut back by 1 base and J by 4 bases. CDR3 length: 15 amino acids. The germline V gene encodes CDR1 SGDLS and CDR2 YYNGEE. CDR3 residues: CASSVQGAAGNTIYF. The CDR3 nucleotides are TGTGCCAGCAGCGTACAGGGGGCGGCGGGAAACACCATATATTTT.

This sequence joins TRBV21-1 and TRBJ1-5; the table assigns TRBD1, which was not confirmed against the DNA. TRBV21-1 is a recognized pseudogene. This CDR3 spans 16 amino acids. The CDR3 spells CASSFPPGPQNQPQHF. The CDR3 nucleotides read TGTGCCAGCAGCTTCCCCCCAGGGCCCCAGAATCAGCCCCAGCATTTT.

There are a few counts of this clone. The CDR3 region is CASSPGMGYTF. The DNA for the CDR3 is TGTGCCAGCAGCCCTGGTATGGGCTACACCTTC. The chain employs TRBV28 and TRBJ1-2; no definite D call. This CDR3 has 11 amino acids. V was shortened by 6 bases and J by 8 bases, with 10 bases between the two germline ends. From germline, CDR1 is MDHEN and CDR2 SYDVKM.

The V gene is TRBV7-8, the J gene TRBJ1-5, with D tentatively TRBD1 (5 bases). The CDR3 extends over 12 amino acids. Germline CDR1 and CDR2: SGHVS and FQNEAQ. Trimming pared 5 bases from V and 5 bases from J, leaving 7 bases between. The CDR3 protein is CASSGGDQPQHF. CDR3 nucleotides: TGTGCCAGCAGCGGAGGGGATCAGCCCCAGCATTTT.

This rearrangement joins TRBV28 to TRBJ2-5, with D tentatively TRBD2 (7 bases). Trimming stripped 1 base from V and 1 base from J, with 10 bases between. The germline V gene encodes CDR1 MDHEN and CDR2 SYDVKM. The CDR3 is 15 residues long. The CDR3 nucleotides are TGTGCCAGCAGTTTATTGGGAGGGGGCCAAGAGACCCAGTACTTC. Translating gives CASSLLGGGQETQYF.

The V and J genes are TRBV5-6 and TRBJ1-6; the D gene is possibly TRBD1 (5 bases). Trimming cost V 1 base and J 6 bases, with 17 bases left between them. This CDR3 is built from 17 residues. CDR1 SGHDT and CDR2 YYEEEE come from the germline V gene. Here the CDR3 DNA reads TGTGCCAGCAGCTTGTGGGGGACCCCTGAGAGTAATTCACCCCTCCACTTT. Translated, it gives CASSLWGTPESNSPLHF.

V gene TRBV5-6 combines with J gene TRBJ2-7; D is undetermined. Germline values: CDR1 SGHDT, CDR2 YYEEEE. Trimming shortened V by 2 bases and J by 0 bases, and 9 bases separated the two germline ends. The CDR3 covers 14 residues. CDR3 protein: CASSLPADSYEQYF. The CDR3 bases are TGTGCCAGCAGCTTACCCGCAGACTCCTACGAGCAGTACTTC.

V gene TRBV6-5 combines with J gene TRBJ2-2, with D unresolved. With 3 bases removed from V and 7 bases from J, the gap between germline ends came to 6 bases. Germline V gene sequence: CDR1 MNHEY, CDR2 SVGAGI. This CDR3 has 12 amino acids. The CDR3 nucleotides read TGTGCCAGCAGTTATCTGGGCGGGGAGCTGTTTTTT. Translating gives CASSYLGGELFF.